One sample yielded the 23 T cell receptor beta chains listed below, sequenced in a study of vaccination effects on CD4 cells after COVID-19. In the ViraFEST assay, antigen-specific CD4+ clonotypes were identified by expansion after peptide-pool stimulation. Upon completion of more than eight days in culture, CD4+ T cells were isolated. Each participant was given two doses of one vaccine (BNT162b2 or mRNA-1273). TCRdb keeps only in-frame clones here, not all; method: immunoSEQ multiplex PCR. The data contain about 80,000 clones, around 77% of them singletons. Their cognate antigens are unknown. Here the sequenced sample was CD4+ T cells from PBMCs cultured with HCoV-OC43 spike peptides, taken after COVID-19 vaccination. Subset specified: HCoV-OC43 spike overlapping peptide pool stimulation. The origin of the receptors is a human donor who received a COVID-19 vaccine.

V and J are TRBV3-1 (or the pseudogene TRBV3-2) and TRBJ1-5; D is unclear. Trimming stripped 5 bases from V and 3 bases from J, with 11 bases between. The CDR3 totals 14 residues. From germline, CDR1 is LGHDT and CDR2 YNNKEL (reference sequence). The CDR3 sequence: CASSRAGPNQPQHF. CDR3 DNA sequence: TGTGCCAGCAGCAGGGCAGGCCCCAATCAGCCCCAGCATTTT.

This clone has a single count. The chain is built from TRBV20-1 and TRBJ2-3; no definite D call. This CDR3 is 14 amino acids long. The ends were cut back, 3 bases at V and 0 bases at J, with 10 bases in the middle. Germline V lookup: CDR1 DFQATT, CDR2 SNEGSKA (reference sequence). The CDR3 nucleotides are TGCAGTGCTAGTATGGATACGAGCACAGATACGCAGTATTTT. Translation: CSASMDTSTDTQYF.

The rearrangement joins TRBV21-1 to TRBJ2-7; the table calls TRBD1, which could not be checked here. TRBV21-1 is classified as a pseudogene. The CDR3 extends over 15 amino acids. DNA of the CDR3: TGTGCCAGCATCCAACAGGGGGCGGGTATCTACGAGCAGTACGTC. Its protein is CASIQQGAGIYEQYV.

The CDR3 DNA sequence: TGTGCCAGCAGCTTACGAGGGACAGAACTCGGCAATCAGCCCCAGCATTTT. Protein sequence: CASSLRGTELGNQPQHF. The rearrangement joins TRBV7-2 to TRBJ1-5; 7 nucleotides agree with TRBD1. This CDR3 is 17 amino acids long. CDR1 SGHTA and CDR2 FQGNSA come from the germline V gene. V lost 2 bases, J lost 2 bases, and 9 bases stayed unmatched. The whole variable domain, filled in from reference TRBV7-2 and TRBJ1-5, reads GAGVSQSPSNKVTEKGKDVELRCDPISGHTALYWYRQSLGQGLEFLIYFQGNSAPDKSGLPSDRFSAERTGGSVSTLTIQRTQQEDSAVYLCASSLRGTELGNQPQHFGDGTRLSIL.

V and J are TRBV10-2 and TRBJ2-7; D is undetermined. This CDR3 comprises 14 residues. Germline lookup yields CDR1 WSHSY and CDR2 SAAADI. The ends were cut back, 5 bases at V and 2 bases at J, with 13 bases in the middle. The CDR3 region has the DNA TGCGCCAGCAGTCCCGGGTCTAACACCTACGAGCAGTACGTC. It codes for CASSPGSNTYEQYV.

The rearrangement uses TRBV2 and TRBJ1-1, with D maybe TRBD1 (6 bases). The CDR3 runs 15 residues. V was cut by 3 bases and J by 1 base, with 12 bases left in between. CDR1 and CDR2 from the germline V gene are SNHLY and FYNNEI. CDR3 nucleotide sequence: TGTGCCAGCAGTGATAGGAGGGGGTCGAACACTGAAGCTTTCTTT. Its translation: CASSDRRGSNTEAFF.

This chain connects TRBV6-5 to TRBJ2-7; a possible D gene is TRBD1 (5 bases). CDR1 and CDR2 from the germline V gene are MNHEY and SVGAGI. This CDR3 has 14 residues. The V end was cut by 6 bases, the J end by 3 bases, with 15 bases between. CDR3 loop: CASRPTTGLYEQYV. The CDR3 nucleotides are TGTGCCAGCAGACCTACTACAGGCCTCTACGAGCAGTACGTC.

The chain uses TRBV29-1 and TRBJ1-1; D is undetermined. CDR3 length equals 11 residues. Germline V gives CDR1 SQVTM, CDR2 ANQGSEA. Trimming cost V 7 bases and J 3 bases, with 9 bases left between them. The CDR3 spells CSARVHTEAFF. In DNA, the CDR3 is TGCAGCGCACGGGTGCACACTGAAGCTTTCTTT.

Within the sample, this clone is medium-sized. This sequence joins TRBV5-1 and TRBJ2-3; 12 nucleotides line up with TRBD1. Germline values: CDR1 SGHRS, CDR2 YFSETQ. Trimming took 3 bases from V and 0 from J; bases not matched to a gene: 8. The CDR3 length is 18 residues. CDR3 bases: TGCGCCAGCAGCTCTCGTCCGGGACAGGGGGCTAGCACAGATACGCAGTATTTT. It is translated as CASSSRPGQGASTDTQYF.

The chain couples TRBV7-9 to TRBJ2-1, with D possibly matching TRBD2 (7 bases). Germline CDR1 reads SEHNR; CDR2 reads FQNEAQ (reference sequence). Trimming removed 8 bases from V and 7 bases from J, with 21 bases in between. This CDR3 comprises 15 residues. The CDR3 sequence is CASVYIAGAGNEQFF. The CDR3 DNA sequence: TGTGCCAGCGTTTATATTGCGGGGGCAGGGAATGAGCAGTTCTTC.

V usage is TRBV6-6 and J usage is TRBJ1-3; 9 bases align to TRBD1. V lost 2 bases and J lost 10; bases outside the gene matches: 9. The CDR3 is made up of 15 amino acids. Germline V gives CDR1 MNHNY, CDR2 SVGAGI (reference sequence). The CDR3 coding sequence is TGTGCCAGCAGTTACGAGACAGGGGGATCTCCTACCATATATTTT. Translating it yields CASSYETGGSPTIYF.

The V and J genes are TRBV18 and TRBJ1-5; maybe TRBD1 (5 bases). The CDR3 spans 14 residues. Deletions cut 6 bases from V and 7 bases from J, with 16 bases between. Germline V gene lookup returns CDR1 KGHSH and CDR2 LQKENI. The CDR3 protein is CASSSLGGEQPQHF. In DNA form, the CDR3 reads TGTGCCAGCTCGTCCCTGGGGGGAGAACAGCCCCAGCATTTT.

The rearrangement joins TRBV7-3 to TRBJ1-4; a possible D gene is TRBD1 (6 bases). V lost 3 bases to trimming and J lost 5 bases, with 7 bases between them. CDR1 is SGHTA and CDR2 is FQGTGA in the germline V gene. The CDR3 has 13 amino acids. CDR3 sequence reads: CASSLDRNEKLFF. CDR3 in DNA: TGTGCCAGCAGCTTGGACAGAAATGAAAAACTGTTTTTT.

The V gene is TRBV6-5, the J gene TRBJ1-1; TRBD1 matches 8 bases. V lost 8 bases, J lost 6 bases, and 2 bases stayed unmatched. Germline V gene sequence: CDR1 MNHEY, CDR2 SVGAGI. The CDR3 sequence is 11 residues long. The CDR3 DNA reads TGTGCCAGCGGACAGGGATCTGAAGCTTTCTTT. It encodes CASGQGSEAFF.

The J gene is TRBJ2-1, the V gene TRBV19; the D gene is possibly TRBD1 (7 bases). Germline V CDR1 and CDR2: LNHDA, SQIVND (reference sequence). V shed 4 bases and J shed 6 bases, with 13 bases lying between them. There are 14 residues in the CDR3. The CDR3, as DNA: TGTGCCAGTAGTACAGGCCAGGGGGGCAATGAGCAGTTCTTC. Encoded protein: CASSTGQGGNEQFF.

This rearrangement joins TRBV7-8 to TRBJ1-1; the D gene is possibly TRBD1 (6 bases). V lost 3 bases and J lost 4, with 9 bases in between. The CDR3 covers 13 residues. The germline V gene encodes CDR1 SGHVS and CDR2 FQNEAQ. The CDR3 region has the DNA TGTGCCAGCAGCTTCACAGGGTTCACTGAAGCTTTCTTT. Amino acid sequence: CASSFTGFTEAFF.

The rearrangement uses TRBV18 and TRBJ2-1; TRBD2 might be the D (5 bases). The CDR3 consists of 18 residues. Germline CDR1 reads KGHSH; CDR2 reads LQKENI. Trimming removed 0 bases from V and 0 bases from J, with 15 bases in between. The CDR3 coding sequence is TGTGCCAGCTCACCACCGACTTCGAAGCGGAGCTCCTACAATGAGCAGTTCTTC. Protein product: CASSPPTSKRSSYNEQFF.

J is TRBJ2-6 and V is TRBV5-1; D might be TRBD1 (6 bases). The germline gives CDR1 SGHRS, CDR2 YFSETQ. The CDR3 consists of 17 residues. V was pared by 3 bases and J by 0 bases, with 13 bases between. CDR3 coding DNA: TGCGCCAGCAGCTCGGCAGGGGTGCGCTCTGGGGCCAACGTCCTGACTTTC. This sequence encodes CASSSAGVRSGANVLTF.

This sequence joins TRBV10-2 and TRBJ1-2; D might be TRBD1 (5 bases). The CDR3 loop spans 13 amino acids. Germline CDR1 and CDR2: WSHSY and SAAADI. V shed 5 bases and J shed 2 bases, with 9 bases lying between them. Written as DNA, the CDR3 is TGCGCCAGCAGTCTACAGGAGAACTATGGCTACACCTTC. Its protein is CASSLQENYGYTF.

The genes are TRBV7-3 and TRBJ1-6; TRBD1 is a possible D gene (6 bases). CDR3 length: 14 amino acids. CDR1 and CDR2 (germline): SGHTA, FQGTGA. V was pared by 4 bases and J by 8 bases, with 12 bases between. CDR3: CASSSEGGHSPLHF. CDR3 coding DNA: TGTGCCAGCAGCTCGGAGGGGGGACATTCACCCCTCCACTTT.

The chain carries TRBV18 and TRBJ1-5; D remains unclear. This CDR3 spans 13 amino acids. Trimming removed 5 bases at V and 3 bases at J, with 8 bases between. CDR1 is KGHSH and CDR2 is LQKENI in the germline V gene. CDR3 protein: CASSDRNNQPQHF. CDR3 nucleotide sequence: TGTGCCAGCTCAGACCGAAACAATCAGCCCCAGCATTTT. Together with reference TRBV18 and TRBJ1-5, the CDR3 gives the full variable domain: NAGVMQNPRHLVRRRGQEARLRCSPMKGHSHVYWYRQLPEEGLKFMVYLQKENIIDESGMPKERFSAEFPKEGPSILRIQQVVRGDSAAYFCASSDRNNQPQHFGDGTRLSIL.

V gene TRBV5-4 combines with J gene TRBJ2-1; TRBD1 or TRBD2 may be the D gene (5 bases each). V lost 0 bases, J lost 9 bases, and 13 bases lay in between. CDR3 length: 14 amino acids. Looked up from germline, CDR1 is SGHNT and CDR2 is YYREEE (reference sequence). The DNA of the CDR3 is TGTGCCAGCAGCTTGGTGGCAGGGACCGGTGAGCAGTTCTTC. Translating it yields CASSLVAGTGEQFF.

The chain combines TRBV5-1 with TRBJ1-2; 7 bases line up with TRBD1. Trimming removed 0 bases from V and 8 bases from J; junction bases left unmatched: 4. The CDR3 spans 13 residues. CDR1 SGHRS and CDR2 YFSETQ come from the germline V gene. CDR3 in DNA: TGCGCCAGCAGCTTGGTGGAGGGGGCAGGCTACACCTTC. Translation gives CASSLVEGAGYTF.